This T cell receptor (beta chain) is drawn from a study of blood T cell repertoires in COVID-19. Study background: COVID-19 samples from acute and convalescent phases originated in the United States, Italy and Spain. The analysed material was cDNA or gDNA that came from T cells, B-cell-depleted T cells, or PBMCs.

Authors' data handling: Reference gene primer amplification in the assay estimated nucleated cell counts. Sequencing was performed with immunoSEQ multiplex PCR; in TCRdb, only in-frame clones are kept and a portion is missing. V, J and clone size are taken as reported in that table, and D and trimming were inferred from the DNA itself. The repertoire holds roughly 180,000 clones, with 70% to 90% as singletons. V shed 3 bases and J 8 bases; nucleotides not matched to a gene: 18. Germline CDR1 and CDR2: MGHRA and YSYEKL. This CDR3 comprises 18 residues. The chain uses TRBV4-1 and TRBJ2-1; 8 bases fit TRBD2. Source material: peripheral blood. The receptor's source is a man aged 55 to 69 with acute or convalescent COVID-19. The CDR3 coding sequence is TGCGCCAGCAGCCACCGTCGGGGTAGCGGGGCCAGTATCGATGAGCAGTTCTTC. Translation gives CASSHRRGSGASIDEQFF.